This entry describes one T cell receptor (beta chain). This specimen belongs to a study of blood T cell repertoires in COVID-19. Study details: Collection of acute and convalescent COVID-19 samples took place in the United States, Italy and Spain.

In the original analysis: Estimation of nucleated cell counts was performed using reference gene primer amplification. Using immunoSEQ multiplex PCR, the repertoire was profiled, and TCRdb retains in-frame clones only, with some absent. From that table come the V and J calls and clone size; the DNA was used to work out D and trimming. Found here are 80,000 to 130,000 clones, approximately 85% of them singletons; the top ten hold roughly 6.5%. The germline V gene encodes CDR1 SGHTA and CDR2 FQGTGA. With 4 bases removed from V and 0 bases from J, the gap between germline ends came to 4 bases. This CDR3 has 13 amino acids.

This receptor was taken from an older woman with acute or convalescent COVID-19. The chain combines TRBV7-3 with TRBJ2-1; D call uncertain. Sequencing used peripheral blood. The CDR3 reads CASSSSSYNEQFF. The CDR3 DNA reads as TGTGCCAGCAGCTCGAGCTCCTACAATGAGCAGTTCTTC.